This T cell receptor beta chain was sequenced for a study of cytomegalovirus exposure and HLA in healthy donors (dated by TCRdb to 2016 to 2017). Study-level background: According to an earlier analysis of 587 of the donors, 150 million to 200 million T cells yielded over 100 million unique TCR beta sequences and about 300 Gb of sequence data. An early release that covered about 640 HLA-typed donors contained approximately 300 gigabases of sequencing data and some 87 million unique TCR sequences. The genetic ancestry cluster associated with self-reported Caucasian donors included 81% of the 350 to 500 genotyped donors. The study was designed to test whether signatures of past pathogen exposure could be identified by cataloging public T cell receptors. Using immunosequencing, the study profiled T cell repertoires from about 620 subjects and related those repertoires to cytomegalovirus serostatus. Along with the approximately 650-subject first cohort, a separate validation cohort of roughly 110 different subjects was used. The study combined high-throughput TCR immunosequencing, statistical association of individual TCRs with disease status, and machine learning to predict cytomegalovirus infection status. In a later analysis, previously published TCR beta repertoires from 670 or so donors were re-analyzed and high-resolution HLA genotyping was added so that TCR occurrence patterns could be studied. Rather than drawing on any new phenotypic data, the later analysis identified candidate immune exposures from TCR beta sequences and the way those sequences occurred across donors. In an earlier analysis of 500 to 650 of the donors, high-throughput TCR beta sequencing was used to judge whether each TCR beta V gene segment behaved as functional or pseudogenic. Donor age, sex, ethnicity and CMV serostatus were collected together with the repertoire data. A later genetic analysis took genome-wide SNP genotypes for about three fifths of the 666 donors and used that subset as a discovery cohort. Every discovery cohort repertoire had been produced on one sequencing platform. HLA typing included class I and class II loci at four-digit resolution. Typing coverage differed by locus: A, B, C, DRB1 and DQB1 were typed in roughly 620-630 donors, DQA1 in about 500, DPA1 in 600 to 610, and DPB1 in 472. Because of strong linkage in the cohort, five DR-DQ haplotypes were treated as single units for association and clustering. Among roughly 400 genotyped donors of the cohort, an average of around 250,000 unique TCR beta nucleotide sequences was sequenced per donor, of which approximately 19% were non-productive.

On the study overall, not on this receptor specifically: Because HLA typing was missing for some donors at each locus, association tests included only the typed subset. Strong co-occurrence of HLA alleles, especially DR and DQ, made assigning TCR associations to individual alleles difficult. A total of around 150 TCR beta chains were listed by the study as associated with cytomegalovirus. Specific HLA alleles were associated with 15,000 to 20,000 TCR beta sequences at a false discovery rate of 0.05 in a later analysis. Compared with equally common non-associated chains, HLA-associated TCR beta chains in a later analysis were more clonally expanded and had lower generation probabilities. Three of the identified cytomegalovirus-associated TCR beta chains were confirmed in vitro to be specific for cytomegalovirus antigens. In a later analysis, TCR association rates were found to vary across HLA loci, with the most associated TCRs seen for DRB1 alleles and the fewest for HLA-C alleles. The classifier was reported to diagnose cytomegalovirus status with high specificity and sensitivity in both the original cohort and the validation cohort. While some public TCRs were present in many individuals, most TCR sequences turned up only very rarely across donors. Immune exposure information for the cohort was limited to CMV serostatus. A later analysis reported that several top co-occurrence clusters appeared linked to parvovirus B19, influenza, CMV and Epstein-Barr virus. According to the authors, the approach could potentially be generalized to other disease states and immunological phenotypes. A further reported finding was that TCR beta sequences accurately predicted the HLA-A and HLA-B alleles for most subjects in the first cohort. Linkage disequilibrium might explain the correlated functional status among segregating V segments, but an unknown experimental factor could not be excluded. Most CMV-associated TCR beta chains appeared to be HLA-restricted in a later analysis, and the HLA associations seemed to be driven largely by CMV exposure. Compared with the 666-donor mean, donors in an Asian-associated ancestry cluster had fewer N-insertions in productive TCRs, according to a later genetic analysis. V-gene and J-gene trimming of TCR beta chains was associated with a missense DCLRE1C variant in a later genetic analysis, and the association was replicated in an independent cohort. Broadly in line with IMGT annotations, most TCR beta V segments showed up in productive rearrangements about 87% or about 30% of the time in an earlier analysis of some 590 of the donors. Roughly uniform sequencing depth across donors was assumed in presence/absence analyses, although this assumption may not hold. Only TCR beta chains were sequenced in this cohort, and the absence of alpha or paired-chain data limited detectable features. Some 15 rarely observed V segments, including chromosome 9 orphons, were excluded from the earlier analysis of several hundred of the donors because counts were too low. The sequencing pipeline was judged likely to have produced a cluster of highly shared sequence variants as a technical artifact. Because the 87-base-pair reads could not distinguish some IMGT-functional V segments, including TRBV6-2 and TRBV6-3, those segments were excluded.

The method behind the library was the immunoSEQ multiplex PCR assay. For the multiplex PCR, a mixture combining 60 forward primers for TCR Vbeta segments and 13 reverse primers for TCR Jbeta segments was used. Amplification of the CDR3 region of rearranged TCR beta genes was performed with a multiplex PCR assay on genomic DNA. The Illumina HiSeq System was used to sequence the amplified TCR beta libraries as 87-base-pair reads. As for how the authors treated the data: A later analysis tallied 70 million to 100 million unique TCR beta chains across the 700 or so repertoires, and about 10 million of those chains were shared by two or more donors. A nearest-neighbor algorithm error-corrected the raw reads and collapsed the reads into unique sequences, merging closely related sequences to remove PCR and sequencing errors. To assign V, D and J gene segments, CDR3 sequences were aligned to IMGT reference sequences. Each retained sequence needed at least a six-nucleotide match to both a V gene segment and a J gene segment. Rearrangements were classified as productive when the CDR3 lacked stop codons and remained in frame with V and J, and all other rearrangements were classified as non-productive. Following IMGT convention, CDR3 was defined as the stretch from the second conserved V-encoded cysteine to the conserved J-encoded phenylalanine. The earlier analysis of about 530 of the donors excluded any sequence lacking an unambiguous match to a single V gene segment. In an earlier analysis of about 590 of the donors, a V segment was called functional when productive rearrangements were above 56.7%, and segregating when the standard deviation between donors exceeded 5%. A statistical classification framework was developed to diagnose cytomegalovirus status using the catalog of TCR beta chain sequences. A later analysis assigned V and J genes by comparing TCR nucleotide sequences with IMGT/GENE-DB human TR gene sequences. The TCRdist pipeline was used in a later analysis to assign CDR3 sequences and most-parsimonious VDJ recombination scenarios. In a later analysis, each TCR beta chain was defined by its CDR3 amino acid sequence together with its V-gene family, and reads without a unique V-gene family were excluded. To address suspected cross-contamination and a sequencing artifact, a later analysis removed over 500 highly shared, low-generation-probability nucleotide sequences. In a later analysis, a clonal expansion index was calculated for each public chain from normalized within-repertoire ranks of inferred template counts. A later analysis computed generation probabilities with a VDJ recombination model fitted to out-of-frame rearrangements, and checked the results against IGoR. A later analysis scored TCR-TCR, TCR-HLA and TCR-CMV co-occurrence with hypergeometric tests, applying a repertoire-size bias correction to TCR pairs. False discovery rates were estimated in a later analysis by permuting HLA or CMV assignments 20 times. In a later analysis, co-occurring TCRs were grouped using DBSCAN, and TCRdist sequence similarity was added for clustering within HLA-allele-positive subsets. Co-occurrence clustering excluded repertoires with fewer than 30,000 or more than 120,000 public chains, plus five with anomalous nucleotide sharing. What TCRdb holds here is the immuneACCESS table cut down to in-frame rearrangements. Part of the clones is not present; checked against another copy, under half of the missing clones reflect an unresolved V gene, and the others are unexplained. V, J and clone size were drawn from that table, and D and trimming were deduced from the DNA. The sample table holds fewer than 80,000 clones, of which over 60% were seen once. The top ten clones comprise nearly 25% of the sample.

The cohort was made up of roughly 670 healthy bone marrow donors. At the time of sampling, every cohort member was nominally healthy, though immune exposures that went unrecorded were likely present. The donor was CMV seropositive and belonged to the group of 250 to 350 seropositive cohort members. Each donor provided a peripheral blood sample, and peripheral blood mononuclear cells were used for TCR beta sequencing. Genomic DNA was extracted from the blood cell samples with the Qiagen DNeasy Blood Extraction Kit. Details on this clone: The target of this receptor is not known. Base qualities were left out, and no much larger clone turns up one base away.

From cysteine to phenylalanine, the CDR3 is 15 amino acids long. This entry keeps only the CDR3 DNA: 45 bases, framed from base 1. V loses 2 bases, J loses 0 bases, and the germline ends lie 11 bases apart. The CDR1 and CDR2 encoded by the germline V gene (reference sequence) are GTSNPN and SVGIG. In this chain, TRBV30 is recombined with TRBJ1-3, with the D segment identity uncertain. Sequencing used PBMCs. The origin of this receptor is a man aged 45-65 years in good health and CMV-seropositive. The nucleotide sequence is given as TGTGCCTGGAGTACAGATAAGAGCTCTGGAAACACCATATATTTT. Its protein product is CAWSTDKSSGNTIYF.